Following are 5 T cell receptor beta chains from one sample sequenced in a study of T cells in Graves' hyperthyroidism and ophthalmopathy. Amplified regions were TCR beta CDR3 sequences from RNA transcripts. Carried out on the TCR CDR3, a first-round RT-PCR used the HTBI primer set. TCRdb called the multiplex PCR reads again in MiXCR, with one record for every CDR3 protein. This repertoire shows roughly 420,000 distinct CDR3 sequences, approximately 15% found once; its top ten account for 13% to 15%. Sequencing used blood. Receptor source: a young woman with Graves' hyperthyroidism.

The chain has TRBV25-1 and TRBJ2-3, with 9 bases identical to TRBD2. The CDR3 is 16 residues long. The trim removed 7 bases at V and 3 bases at J, leaving 11 bases unmatched. CDR1 is MGHDK and CDR2 is SYGVNS in the germline V gene. CDR3 coding DNA: TGTGCCAGCATTGATCTAAATAGCGGGAGTACAGATACGCAGTATTTT. Its protein is CASIDLNSGSTDTQYF.

This clonotype was recorded at least ten times. V gene TRBV7-2 combines with J gene TRBJ2-5; D is unclear. Germline assignment: CDR1 SGHTA and CDR2 FQGNSA. V lost 3 bases and J 4 bases, leaving 9 bases between the germline ends. The CDR3 length is 13 residues. CDR3 nucleotides: TGTGCCAGCAGCTTGTCCAGTAGAGAGACCCAGTACTTC. It yields the protein CASSLSSRETQYF. Supplemented by reference TRBV7-2 and TRBJ2-5, the full variable domain reads GAGVSQSPSNKVTEKGKDVELRCDPISGHTALYWYRQSLGQGLEFLIYFQGNSAPDKSGLPSDRFSAERTGGSVSTLTIQRTQQEDSAVYLCASSLSSRETQYFGPGTRLLVL.

This clonotype has a count of ten or more. V usage is TRBV28 and J usage is TRBJ1-2, with TRBD1 matching over 8 bases. V lost 5 bases, J lost 0 bases, and 11 bases stayed unmatched. The CDR3 consists of 17 residues. From germline, CDR1 is MDHEN and CDR2 SYDVKM. The CDR3 spells CASSRGQATPANYGYTF. The CDR3 nucleotides are TGTGCCAGCAGTAGGGGACAGGCAACCCCAGCTAACTATGGCTACACCTTC.

This clonotype was counted between two and nine times. The rearrangement links TRBV6-6 to TRBJ1-1; 7 nucleotides line up with TRBD1. V lost 2 bases, J lost 1 base, and 7 bases stayed unmatched. CDR1 and CDR2 (germline): MNHNY, SVGAGI (reference sequence). The CDR3 runs to 16 residues. As DNA, the CDR3 is TGTGCCAGCAGTTACCTCCTGACAGGGACGAACACTGAAGCTTTCTTT. Encoded protein: CASSYLLTGTNTEAFF.

The chain is built from TRBV29-1 and TRBJ2-2, with 9 bases lining up with TRBD2. Germline assignment: CDR1 SQVTM and CDR2 ANQGSEA. There are 15 residues in the CDR3. Trimming removed 2 bases from V and 4 bases from J; junction bases left unmatched: 5. CDR3: CSVESPSGATGELFF. For the CDR3, the DNA is TGCAGCGTTGAATCTCCTAGCGGGGCCACCGGGGAGCTGTTTTTT.